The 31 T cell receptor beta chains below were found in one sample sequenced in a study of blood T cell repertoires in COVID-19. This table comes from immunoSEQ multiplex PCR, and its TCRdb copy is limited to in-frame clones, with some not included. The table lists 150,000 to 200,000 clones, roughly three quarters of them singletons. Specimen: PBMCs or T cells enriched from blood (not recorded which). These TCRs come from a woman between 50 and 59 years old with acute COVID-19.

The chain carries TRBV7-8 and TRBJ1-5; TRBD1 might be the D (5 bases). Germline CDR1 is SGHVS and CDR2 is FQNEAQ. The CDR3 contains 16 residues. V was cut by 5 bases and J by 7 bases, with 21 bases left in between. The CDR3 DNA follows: TGTGCCAGCAGCGTTCTACCCCAGGGAGGCAGCCAGCCCCAGCATTTT. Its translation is CASSVLPQGGSQPQHF. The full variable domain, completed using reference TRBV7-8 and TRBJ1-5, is GAGVSQSPRYKVAKRGQDVALRCDPISGHVSLFWYQQALGQGPEFLTYFQNEAQLDKSGLPSDRFFAERPEGSVSTLKIQRTQQEDSAVYLCASSVLPQGGSQPQHFGDGTRLSIL.

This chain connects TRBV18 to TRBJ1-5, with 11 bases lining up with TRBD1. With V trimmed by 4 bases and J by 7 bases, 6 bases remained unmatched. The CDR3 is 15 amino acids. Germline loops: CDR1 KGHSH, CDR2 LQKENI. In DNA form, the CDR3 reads TGTGCCAGCTCACTGGGACAGGGGGGACAGCAGCCCCAGCATTTT. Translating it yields CASSLGQGGQQPQHF.

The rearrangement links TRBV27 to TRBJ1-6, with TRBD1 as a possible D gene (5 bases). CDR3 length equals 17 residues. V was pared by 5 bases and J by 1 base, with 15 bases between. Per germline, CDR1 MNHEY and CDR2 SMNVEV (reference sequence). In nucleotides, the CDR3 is TGTGCCAGCAGTACCCCCCCCGGGGGGTCCTATAATTCACCCCTCCACTTT. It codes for CASSTPPGGSYNSPLHF.

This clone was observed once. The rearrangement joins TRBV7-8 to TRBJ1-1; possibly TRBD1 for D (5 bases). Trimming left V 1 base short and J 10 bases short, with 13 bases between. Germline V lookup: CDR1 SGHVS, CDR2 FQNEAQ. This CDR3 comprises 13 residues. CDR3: CASSLEFGGIAFF. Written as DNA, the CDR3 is TGTGCCAGCAGCTTAGAATTCGGGGGGATAGCTTTCTTT.

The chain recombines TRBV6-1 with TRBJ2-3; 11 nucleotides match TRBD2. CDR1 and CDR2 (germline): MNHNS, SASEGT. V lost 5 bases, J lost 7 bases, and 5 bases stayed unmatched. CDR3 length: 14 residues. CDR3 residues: CASSLAGGSNTQYF. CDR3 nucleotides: TGTGCCAGCAGTCTAGCGGGGGGATCAAATACGCAGTATTTT.

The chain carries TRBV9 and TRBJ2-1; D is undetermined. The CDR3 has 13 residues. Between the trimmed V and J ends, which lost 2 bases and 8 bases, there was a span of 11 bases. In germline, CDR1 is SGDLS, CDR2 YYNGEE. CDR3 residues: CASSVARLDEQFF. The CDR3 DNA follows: TGTGCCAGCAGCGTGGCTAGGTTGGATGAGCAGTTCTTC.

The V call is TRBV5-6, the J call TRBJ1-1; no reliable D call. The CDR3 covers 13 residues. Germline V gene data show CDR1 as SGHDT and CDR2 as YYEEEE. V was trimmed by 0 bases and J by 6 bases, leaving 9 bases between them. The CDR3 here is CASSLAAEAEAFF. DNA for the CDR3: TGTGCCAGCAGCTTGGCTGCCGAGGCTGAAGCTTTCTTT.

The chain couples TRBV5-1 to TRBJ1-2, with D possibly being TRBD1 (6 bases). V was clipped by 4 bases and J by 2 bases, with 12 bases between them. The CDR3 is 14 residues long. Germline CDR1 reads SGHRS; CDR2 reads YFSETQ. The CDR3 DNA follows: TGCGCCAGCAGCCAGGACAGCCGAAACTATGGCTACACCTTC. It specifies CASSQDSRNYGYTF.

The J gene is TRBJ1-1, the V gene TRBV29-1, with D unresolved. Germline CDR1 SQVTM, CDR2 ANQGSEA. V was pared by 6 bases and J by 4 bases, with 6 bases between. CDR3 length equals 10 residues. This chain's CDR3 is CSVYITEAFF. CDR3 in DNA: TGCAGCGTATACATCACTGAAGCTTTCTTT. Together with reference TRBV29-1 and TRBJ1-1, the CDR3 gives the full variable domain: SAVISQKPSRDICQRGTSLTIQCQVDSQVTMMFWYRQQPGQSLTLIATANQGSEATYESGFVIDKFPISRPNLTFSTLTVSNMSPEDSSIYLCSVYITEAFFGQGTRLTVV.

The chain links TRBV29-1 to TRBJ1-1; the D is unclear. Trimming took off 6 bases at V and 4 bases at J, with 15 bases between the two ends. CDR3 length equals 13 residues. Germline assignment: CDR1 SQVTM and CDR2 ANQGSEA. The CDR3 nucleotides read TGCAGCGTCGTGACACAAATGGGCACTGAAGCTTTCTTT. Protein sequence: CSVVTQMGTEAFF.

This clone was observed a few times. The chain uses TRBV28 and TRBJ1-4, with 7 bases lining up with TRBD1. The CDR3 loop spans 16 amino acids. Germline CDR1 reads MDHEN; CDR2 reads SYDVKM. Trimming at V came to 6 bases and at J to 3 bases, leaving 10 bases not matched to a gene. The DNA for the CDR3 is TGTGCCAGCAGGGGATATCGGACAGGAGCTAATGAAAAACTGTTTTTT. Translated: CASRGYRTGANEKLFF. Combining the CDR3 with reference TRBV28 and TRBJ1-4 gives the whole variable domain DVKVTQSSRYLVKRTGEKVFLECVQDMDHENMFWYRQDPGLGLRLIYFSYDVKMKEKGDIPEGYSVSREKKERFSLILESASTNQTSMYLCASRGYRTGANEKLFFGSGTQLSVL.

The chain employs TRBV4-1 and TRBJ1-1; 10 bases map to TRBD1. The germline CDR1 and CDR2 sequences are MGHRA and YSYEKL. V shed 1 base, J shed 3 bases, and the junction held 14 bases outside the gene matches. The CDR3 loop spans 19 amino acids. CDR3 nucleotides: TGCGCCAGCAGCCAAGGCCGGACAGGGGGAGGGCGCTCGGACACTGAAGCTTTCTTT. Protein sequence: CASSQGRTGGGRSDTEAFF.

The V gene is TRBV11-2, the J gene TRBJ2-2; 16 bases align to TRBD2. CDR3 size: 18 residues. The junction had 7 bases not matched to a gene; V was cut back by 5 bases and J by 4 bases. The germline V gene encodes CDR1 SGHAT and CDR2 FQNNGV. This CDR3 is CASSVPGLAGGRTGELFF. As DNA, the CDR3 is TGTGCCAGCAGCGTCCCGGGACTAGCGGGGGGGCGCACCGGGGAGCTGTTTTTT.

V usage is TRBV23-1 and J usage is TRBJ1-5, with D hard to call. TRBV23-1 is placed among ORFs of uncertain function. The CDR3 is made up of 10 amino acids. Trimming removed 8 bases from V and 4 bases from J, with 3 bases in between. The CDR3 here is CASRNQPQHF. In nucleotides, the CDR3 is TGCGCCAGCCGGAATCAGCCCCAGCATTTT.

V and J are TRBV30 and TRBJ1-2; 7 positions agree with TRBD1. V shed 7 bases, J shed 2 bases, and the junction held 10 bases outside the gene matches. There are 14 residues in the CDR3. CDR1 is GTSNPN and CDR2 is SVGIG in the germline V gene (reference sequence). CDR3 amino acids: CALTGNPLNYGYTF. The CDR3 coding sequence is TGTGCCTTGACAGGGAACCCGTTAAACTATGGCTACACCTTC.

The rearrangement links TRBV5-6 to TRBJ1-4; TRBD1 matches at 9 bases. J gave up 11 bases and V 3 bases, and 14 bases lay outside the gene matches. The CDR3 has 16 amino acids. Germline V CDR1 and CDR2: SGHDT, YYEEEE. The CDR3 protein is CASSSRTGVTRSKLFF. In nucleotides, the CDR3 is TGTGCCAGCAGCTCACGGACAGGGGTTACTCGGAGTAAACTGTTTTTT.

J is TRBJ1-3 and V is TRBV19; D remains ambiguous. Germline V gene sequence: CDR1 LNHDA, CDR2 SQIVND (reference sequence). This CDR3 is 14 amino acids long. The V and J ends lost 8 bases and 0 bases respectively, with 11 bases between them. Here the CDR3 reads CASAIFSSGNTIYF. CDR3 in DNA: TGTGCCAGTGCCATCTTTAGCTCTGGAAACACCATATATTTT.

The CDR3 DNA reads as TGTGCCAGCAGCTTAAACCGCGCCTCTGGAAACACCATATATTTT. It is translated as CASSLNRASGNTIYF. This chain uses TRBV13 with TRBJ1-3; D gene unclear. Germline values: CDR1 PRHDT, CDR2 FYEKMQ (reference sequence). V lost 2 bases and J lost 0, with 8 bases in between. The CDR3 is 15 residues long.

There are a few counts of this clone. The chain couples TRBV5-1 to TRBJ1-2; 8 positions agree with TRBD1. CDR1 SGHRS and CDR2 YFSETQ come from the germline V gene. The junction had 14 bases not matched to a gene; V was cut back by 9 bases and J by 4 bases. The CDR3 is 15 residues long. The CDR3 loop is CATRPGQDSFYGYTF. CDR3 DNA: TGCGCCACTAGACCGGGACAGGACTCTTTCTATGGCTACACCTTC. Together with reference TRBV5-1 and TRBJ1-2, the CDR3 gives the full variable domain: KAGVTQTPRYLIKTRGQQVTLSCSPISGHRSVSWYQQTPGQGLQFLFEYFSETQRNKGNFPGRFSGRQFSNSRSEMNVSTLELGDSALYLCATRPGQDSFYGYTFGSGTRLTVV.

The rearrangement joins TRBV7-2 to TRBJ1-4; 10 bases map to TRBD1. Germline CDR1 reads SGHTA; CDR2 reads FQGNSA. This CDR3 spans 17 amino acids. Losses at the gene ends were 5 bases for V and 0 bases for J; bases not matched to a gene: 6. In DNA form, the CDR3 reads TGTGCCAGCAGCACCTGGGACAGGGGAGCAACTAATGAAAAACTGTTTTTT. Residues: CASSTWDRGATNEKLFF.

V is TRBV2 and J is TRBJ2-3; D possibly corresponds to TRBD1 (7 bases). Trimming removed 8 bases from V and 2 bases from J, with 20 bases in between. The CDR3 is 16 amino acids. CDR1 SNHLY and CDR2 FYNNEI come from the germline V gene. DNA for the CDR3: TGTGCCAGCCTCCGCCCGACAGGGAGGTTCACAGATACGCAGTATTTT. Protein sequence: CASLRPTGRFTDTQYF.

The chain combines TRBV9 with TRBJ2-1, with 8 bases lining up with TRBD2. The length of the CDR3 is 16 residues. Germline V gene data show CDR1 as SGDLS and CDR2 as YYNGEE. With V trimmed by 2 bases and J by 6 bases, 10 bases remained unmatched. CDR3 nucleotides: TGTGCCAGCAGCGTTGCCGGGGGGGCCTATTTCAATGAGCAGTTCTTC. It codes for CASSVAGGAYFNEQFF.

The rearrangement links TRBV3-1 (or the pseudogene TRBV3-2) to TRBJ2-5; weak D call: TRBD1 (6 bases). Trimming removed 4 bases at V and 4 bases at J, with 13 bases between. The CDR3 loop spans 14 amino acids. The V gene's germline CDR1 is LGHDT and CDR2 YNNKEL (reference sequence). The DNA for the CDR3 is TGTGCCAGCAGCCCAGGGGTGGGACCAGAGACCCAGTACTTC. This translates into CASSPGVGPETQYF.

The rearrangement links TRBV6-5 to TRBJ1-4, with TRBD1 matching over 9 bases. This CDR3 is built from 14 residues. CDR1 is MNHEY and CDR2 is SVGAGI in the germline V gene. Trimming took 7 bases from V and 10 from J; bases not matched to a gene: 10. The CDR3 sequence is CASNSDRGLGKLFF. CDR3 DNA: TGTGCCAGCAATTCGGACAGGGGACTCGGAAAACTGTTTTTT.

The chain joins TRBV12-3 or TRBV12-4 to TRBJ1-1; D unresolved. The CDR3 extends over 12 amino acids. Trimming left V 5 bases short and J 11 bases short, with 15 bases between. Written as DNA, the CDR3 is TGTGCCAGCAGTCTCATCACCGAGAGGGCTTTCTTT. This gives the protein CASSLITERAFF.

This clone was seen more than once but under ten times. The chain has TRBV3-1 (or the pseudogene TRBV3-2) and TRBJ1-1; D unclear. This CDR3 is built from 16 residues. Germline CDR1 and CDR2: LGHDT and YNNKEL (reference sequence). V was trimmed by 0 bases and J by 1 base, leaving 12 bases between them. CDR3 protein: CASSQDSRRGNTEAFF. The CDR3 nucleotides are TGTGCCAGCAGCCAAGATTCCAGGCGGGGGAACACTGAAGCTTTCTTT.

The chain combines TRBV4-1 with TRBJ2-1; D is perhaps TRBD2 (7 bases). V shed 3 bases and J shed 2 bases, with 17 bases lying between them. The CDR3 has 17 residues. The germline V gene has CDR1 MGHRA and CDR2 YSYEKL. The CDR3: CASSQGHSGAAYNEQFF. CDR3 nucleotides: TGCGCCAGCAGCCAGGGACACAGCGGGGCCGCCTACAATGAGCAGTTCTTC.

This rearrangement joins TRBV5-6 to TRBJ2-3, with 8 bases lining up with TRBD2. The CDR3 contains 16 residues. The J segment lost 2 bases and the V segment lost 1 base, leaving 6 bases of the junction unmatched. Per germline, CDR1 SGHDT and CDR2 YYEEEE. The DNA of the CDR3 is TGTGCCAGCAGCTTGTGGGGACTAGGGTTCACAGATACGCAGTATTTT. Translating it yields CASSLWGLGFTDTQYF.

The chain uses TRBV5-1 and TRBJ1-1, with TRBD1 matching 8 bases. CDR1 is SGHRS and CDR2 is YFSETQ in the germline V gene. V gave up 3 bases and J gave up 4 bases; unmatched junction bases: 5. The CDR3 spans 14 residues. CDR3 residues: CASSSTGVITEAFF. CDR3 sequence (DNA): TGCGCCAGCAGCTCGACAGGGGTCATCACTGAAGCTTTCTTT.

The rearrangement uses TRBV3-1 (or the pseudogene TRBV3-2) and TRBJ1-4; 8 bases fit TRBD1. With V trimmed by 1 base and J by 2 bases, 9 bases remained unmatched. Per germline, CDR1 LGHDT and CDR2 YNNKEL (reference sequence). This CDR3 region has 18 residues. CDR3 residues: CASSQVFGQGPTNEKLFF. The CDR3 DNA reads TGTGCCAGCAGCCAAGTCTTTGGACAGGGACCCACTAATGAAAAACTGTTTTTT.

The CDR3 protein is CASSELGTSGGYSYNEQFF. CDR3 DNA sequence: TGTGCCAGCAGCGAACTCGGGACTAGCGGGGGCTACTCCTACAATGAGCAGTTCTTC. V is TRBV9 and J is TRBJ2-1, with 14 bases identical to TRBD2. CDR1 SGDLS and CDR2 YYNGEE come from the germline V gene. Trimming cost V 3 bases and J 0 bases; bases outside gene matches: 8. The CDR3 is 19 amino acids.